This T cell receptor beta chain was found in a study of blood T cell repertoires in COVID-19. Trimming took off 1 base at V and 7 bases at J, with 14 bases between the two ends. Per germline, CDR1 SSHAT and CDR2 FNYEAQ (reference sequence). This CDR3 has 15 residues. Cohort assignment relied on participant-reported clinical history. Method: immunoSEQ multiplex PCR; TCRdb's copy keeps in-frame clones and lacks some. This sample has 200,000 to 250,000 clones, with around 90% found just once. The genes are TRBV7-7 and TRBJ2-1, with unresolved D. This sequence was found in a woman aged 25 to 39 who had been exposed to COVID-19. Sequenced material: PBMCs or T cells enriched from blood (not recorded which). The CDR3 loop reads CASSLGRPGRNEQFF. The DNA of the CDR3 is TGTGCCAGCAGCTTAGGTCGGCCAGGTCGGAATGAGCAGTTCTTC.